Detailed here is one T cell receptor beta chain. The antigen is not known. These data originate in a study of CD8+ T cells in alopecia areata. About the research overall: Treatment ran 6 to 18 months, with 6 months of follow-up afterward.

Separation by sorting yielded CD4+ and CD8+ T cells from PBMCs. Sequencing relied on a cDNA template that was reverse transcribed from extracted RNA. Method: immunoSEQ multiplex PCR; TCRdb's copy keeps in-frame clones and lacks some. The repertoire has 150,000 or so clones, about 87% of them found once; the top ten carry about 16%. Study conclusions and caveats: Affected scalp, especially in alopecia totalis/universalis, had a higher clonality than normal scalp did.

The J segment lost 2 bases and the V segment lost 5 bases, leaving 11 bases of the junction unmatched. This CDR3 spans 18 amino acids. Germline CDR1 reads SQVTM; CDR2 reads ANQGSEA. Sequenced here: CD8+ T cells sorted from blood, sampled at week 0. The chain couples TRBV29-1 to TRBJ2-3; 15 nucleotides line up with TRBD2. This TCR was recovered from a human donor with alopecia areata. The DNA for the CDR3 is TGCAGCGTTCAGTCTAGGACTAGCGGGGGGGCTGCCACAGATACGCAGTATTTT. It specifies CSVQSRTSGGAATDTQYF.